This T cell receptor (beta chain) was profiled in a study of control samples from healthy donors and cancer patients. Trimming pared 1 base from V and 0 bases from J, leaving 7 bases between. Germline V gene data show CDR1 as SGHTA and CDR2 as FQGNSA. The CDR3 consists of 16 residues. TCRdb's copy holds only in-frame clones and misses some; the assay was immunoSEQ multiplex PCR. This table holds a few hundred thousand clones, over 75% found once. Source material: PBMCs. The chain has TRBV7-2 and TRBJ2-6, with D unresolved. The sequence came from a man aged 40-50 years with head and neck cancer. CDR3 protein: CASSLERLSGANVLTF. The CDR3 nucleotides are TGTGCCAGCAGCTTAGAGAGGCTCTCTGGGGCCAACGTCCTGACTTTC.